Each of the 9 T cell receptor beta chains below was sequenced from the same sample in a study of T cell responses to AZD1222 COVID-19 vaccine. Only in-frame clones appear in the TCRdb table, and some are missing; sequencing was by immunoSEQ multiplex PCR. The sample has approximately 100,000 clones; 70% to 90% are singletons. Sequences were derived from peripheral blood, sampled 28 days after the second AZD1222 dose. The receptors were sampled from an adult who received the AZD1222 COVID-19 vaccine.

The chain has TRBV2 and TRBJ1-1, with 7 bases aligning to TRBD1. The junction had 9 bases not matched to a gene; V was cut back by 8 bases and J by 3 bases. This CDR3 has 14 amino acids. Germline CDR1 is SNHLY and CDR2 is FYNNEI. The CDR3, as DNA: TGTGCCAGCGGAGGGGGCAGATGGGACACTGAAGCTTTCTTT. Translation gives CASGGGRWDTEAFF.

The chain carries TRBV12-3 or TRBV12-4 and TRBJ1-1; 8 bases align to TRBD1. V shed 4 bases and J 3 bases; nucleotides not matched to a gene: 1. The length of the CDR3 is 13 residues. CDR3 region: CASSSGGDTEAFF. The CDR3 bases are TGTGCCAGCAGTTCAGGGGGCGACACTGAAGCTTTCTTT.

The chain recombines TRBV19 with TRBJ1-1, with D unclear. V lost 6 bases to trimming and J lost 0 bases, with 11 bases between them. The germline CDR1 and CDR2 sequences are LNHDA and SQIVND (reference sequence). CDR3 length: 14 amino acids. The CDR3 loop is CASSPRKVNTEAFF. CDR3 bases: TGTGCCAGTAGCCCCAGAAAGGTGAACACTGAAGCTTTCTTT.

This sequence joins TRBV7-9 and TRBJ2-7, with a possible D match to TRBD2 (7 bases). Germline V lookup: CDR1 SEHNR, CDR2 FQNEAQ (reference sequence). The V and J ends lost 5 bases and 7 bases respectively, with 15 bases between them. This CDR3 region has 13 residues. CDR3 residues: CASSAGAWWEQYF. CDR3 DNA: TGTGCCAGCAGCGCGGGGGCCTGGTGGGAGCAGTACTTC.

The chain employs TRBV7-3 and TRBJ2-3; 8 nucleotides line up with TRBD2. The germline V gene has CDR1 SGHTA and CDR2 FQGTGA. V gave up 1 base and J gave up 0 bases; unmatched junction bases: 0. This CDR3 is built from 15 residues. This CDR3 reads CASSLIAGSTDTQYF. CDR3 bases: TGTGCCAGCAGCTTAATAGCGGGGAGCACAGATACGCAGTATTTT. Looking up the rest from reference TRBV7-3 and TRBJ2-3 gives the full variable domain: GAGVSQTPSNKVTEKGKYVELRCDPISGHTALYWYRQSLGQGPEFLIYFQGTGAADDSGLPNDRFFAVRPEGSVSTLKIQRTERGDSAVYLCASSLIAGSTDTQYFGPGTRLTVL.

The CDR3 is CASRRTGTYEQYF. The DNA for the CDR3 is TGTGCCAGTAGACGAACAGGGACCTACGAGCAGTACTTC. The rearrangement joins TRBV19 to TRBJ2-7; weak D call: TRBD1 (6 bases). Trimming left V 6 bases short and J 2 bases short, with 11 bases between. Germline lookup yields CDR1 LNHDA and CDR2 SQIVND (reference sequence). This CDR3 comprises 13 residues.

V usage is TRBV27 and J usage is TRBJ2-5; D gene unclear. V lost 5 bases to trimming and J lost 7 bases, with 20 bases between them. This CDR3 region has 15 residues. In germline, CDR1 is MNHEY, CDR2 SMNVEV (reference sequence). The CDR3 region has the DNA TGTGCCAGCAGTCCCCGTCTTGACCAATTGGGGACCCAGTACTTC. Its protein product is CASSPRLDQLGTQYF.

The chain recombines TRBV2 with TRBJ2-7; 9 nucleotides align to TRBD2. The CDR3 runs to 14 residues. J was trimmed by 0 bases and V by 5 bases; bases with no gene match: 2. Germline loops: CDR1 SNHLY, CDR2 FYNNEI. CDR3 loop: CASSKTSGSYEQYF. CDR3 bases: TGTGCCAGCAGTAAGACTAGCGGCTCCTACGAGCAGTACTTC.

This sequence joins TRBV19 and TRBJ1-3, with 11 bases matching TRBD1. Germline trimming cut 3 bases from V and 3 bases from J; bases unmatched to any gene: 10. The CDR3 runs to 18 residues. Germline values: CDR1 LNHDA, CDR2 SQIVND (reference sequence). The CDR3 is CASSMVEGQGAIGNTIYF. CDR3 nucleotides: TGTGCCAGTAGTATGGTTGAAGGACAGGGGGCGATTGGAAACACCATATATTTT.